This is a list of T cell receptor beta chains from one sample in a study of cytomegalovirus exposure and HLA in healthy donors. The method was immunoSEQ multiplex PCR; TCRdb's version includes in-frame clones alone and lacks a portion of them. The table records 60,000 to 70,000 clones, approximately 75% of them present only once. Sequencing was done on a sample of PBMCs. All receptors come from a man aged 45-65 years in good health and CMV-seropositive. Both conserved end residues are part of each CDR3. Fields, in order: V gene, CDR3 length, D gene, J gene, clone size, CDR3 DNA, CDR3 protein. A D gene is named only where the DNA matches it firmly. Size is stated for part of the rows, as once, few or many counts, or as a class when the clone is expanded.

V: TRBV27; length: 15; D: TRBD1; J: TRBJ2-7; size: .; DNA: TGTGCCAGCAGCAAAGGAAGGACAGGGGGCTACGAGCAGTACTTC; CDR3: CASSKGRTGGYEQYF
V: TRBV25-1; length: 11; D: .; J: TRBJ2-7; size: .; DNA: TGTGCCAGCATCTCCGGTAGCGAGCAGTACTTC; CDR3: CASISGSEQYF
V: TRBV30; length: 13; D: .; J: TRBJ1-1; size: few; DNA: TGTGCCTGGAGTGTCAGGGAGAACACTGAAGCTTTCTTT; CDR3: CAWSVRENTEAFF
V: TRBV10-1; length: 14; D: TRBD2; J: TRBJ2-1; size: .; DNA: TGCGCCAGCAGTGATGGCGGGAGAGTAGGTGAGCAGTTCTTC; CDR3: CASSDGGRVGEQFF
V: TRBV27; length: 14; D: TRBD2; J: TRBJ2-3; size: few; DNA: TGTGCCAGCAGGGCTAGCGGGGGTCGGGATACGCAGTATTTT; CDR3: CASRASGGRDTQYF
V: TRBV2; length: 17; D: TRBD2; J: TRBJ2-3; size: .; DNA: TGTGCCAGCAGTGAACGGGCTAGCGGGCGCGGCACAGATACGCAGTATTTT; CDR3: CASSERASGRGTDTQYF
V: TRBV25-1; length: 16; D: TRBD1; J: TRBJ2-7; size: few; DNA: TGTGCCAGCAGTGATGATTGGGGGACAGGGTCCTACGAGCAGTACTTC; CDR3: CASSDDWGTGSYEQYF
V: TRBV5-4; length: 15; D: TRBD2; J: TRBJ2-4; size: .; DNA: TGTGCCAGCAGCTTGACCGGGGGGGCCAAAAACATTCAGTACTTC; CDR3: CASSLTGGAKNIQYF
V: TRBV15; length: 14; D: .; J: TRBJ1-2; size: .; DNA: TGTGCCACCAGCAGAGAAGGGGCGACGGGCGGCTACACCTTC; CDR3: CATSREGATGGYTF
V: TRBV25-1; length: 15; D: TRBD1; J: TRBJ2-1; size: few; DNA: TGTGCCAGCAGTCCTCCGGGACAGGGATACAATGAGCAGTTCTTC; CDR3: CASSPPGQGYNEQFF
V: TRBV27; length: 14; D: TRBD1; J: TRBJ2-7; size: .; DNA: TGTGCCAGCAGTCCGTCAACAGGGGGCTACGAGCAGTACTTC; CDR3: CASSPSTGGYEQYF
V: TRBV5-1; length: 16; D: TRBD2; J: TRBJ2-7; size: .; DNA: TGCGCCAGCAGCTGGGGGCTAGCGGGGGGTGATTACGAGCAGTACTTC; CDR3: CASSWGLAGGDYEQYF
V: TRBV27; length: 14; D: TRBD1; J: TRBJ2-7; size: once; DNA: TGTGCCATCCAGTTAGGGCAGGGGGTTTACGAGCAGTACTTC; CDR3: CAIQLGQGVYEQYF
V: TRBV7-8; length: 14; D: .; J: TRBJ2-7; size: .; DNA: TGTGCCAGCAGTTTTACTAGGATTGCCCGTGAGCAGTACTTC; CDR3: CASSFTRIAREQYF
V: TRBV4-1; length: 16; D: TRBD1; J: TRBJ2-1; size: .; DNA: TGCGCCAGCAAGAAAAATCTGGGACAGGGGGCGGGGGAGCAGTTCTTC; CDR3: CASKKNLGQGAGEQFF
V: TRBV10-2; length: 14; D: TRBD2; J: TRBJ2-7; size: .; DNA: TGCGCCAGCAGTGGGACTAGTGCGTTTGCCGAGCAGTACTTC; CDR3: CASSGTSAFAEQYF
V: TRBV10-2; length: 15; D: .; J: TRBJ1-4; size: .; DNA: TGCGCCAGCAGTGAGGCTCAGGGATTTAATGAAAAACTGTTTTTT; CDR3: CASSEAQGFNEKLFF
V: TRBV6-5; length: 14; D: .; J: TRBJ2-7; size: .; DNA: TGTGCCAGCAGCCCGGTCGAGGGCCCCTACGAGCAGTACTTC; CDR3: CASSPVEGPYEQYF
V: TRBV20-1; length: 10; D: .; J: TRBJ2-7; size: .; DNA: TGCAGTGTGGGGCTCGACGAGCAGTACTTC; CDR3: CSVGLDEQYF
V: TRBV6-1; length: 15; D: TRBD1; J: TRBJ1-5; size: .; DNA: TGTGCCAGTGACAGGGGGGTTTTTAGAAATCAGCCCCAGCATTTT; CDR3: CASDRGVFRNQPQHF
V: TRBV7-9; length: 14; D: .; J: TRBJ2-3; size: .; DNA: TGTGCCAGCAGCTCGGTTGTGGGCACAGATACGCAGTATTTT; CDR3: CASSSVVGTDTQYF
V: TRBV11-2; length: 15; D: TRBD2; J: TRBJ2-5; size: .; DNA: TGTGCCAGCAGCTTAAAGCGGGGGACCCAAGAGACCCAGTACTTC; CDR3: CASSLKRGTQETQYF
V: TRBV28; length: 13; D: TRBD1; J: TRBJ1-4; size: few; DNA: TGTGCCAGCAGAACAGGGGCGCCTGAAAAACTGTTTTTT; CDR3: CASRTGAPEKLFF
V: TRBV5-1; length: 14; D: .; J: TRBJ1-1; size: .; DNA: TGCGCCAGCAGCCCCGGAGGGTTGTGGACTGAAGCTTTCTTT; CDR3: CASSPGGLWTEAFF
V: TRBV14; length: 15; D: .; J: TRBJ2-5; size: .; DNA: TGTGCCAGCAGCCAAGTGGGCAGAAACCAAGAGACCCAGTACTTC; CDR3: CASSQVGRNQETQYF
V: TRBV2; length: 19; D: TRBD2; J: TRBJ2-1; size: .; DNA: TGTGCCAGCAGTGATCCGGGTGGTGCTAGCGGGCACTCCTACAATGAGCAGTTCTTC; CDR3: CASSDPGGASGHSYNEQFF
V: TRBV7-3; length: 15; D: TRBD2; J: TRBJ2-7; size: .; DNA: TGTGCCAGCAGCTCGGGACTAGCGGGACCCTACGAGCAGTACTTC; CDR3: CASSSGLAGPYEQYF
V: TRBV29-1; length: 16; D: TRBD2; J: TRBJ2-3; size: .; DNA: TGCAGCGTTGAGGAGTTGGGACTAGAGTTGTCAGATACGCAGTATTTT; CDR3: CSVEELGLELSDTQYF
V: TRBV4-3; length: 18; D: .; J: TRBJ2-7; size: .; DNA: TGCGCCAGCAGCCAAGATGTGGGGGGCGGGCCAGGGGGCTACGAGCAGTACTTC; CDR3: CASSQDVGGGPGGYEQYF
V: TRBV13; length: 14; D: .; J: TRBJ2-2; size: few; DNA: TGTGCCAGCAGACAGTTTTCGCCCGGCGGGGAGCTGTTTTTT; CDR3: CASRQFSPGGELFF
V: TRBV6-6; length: 14; D: .; J: TRBJ1-5; size: .; DNA: TGTGCCAGCAGTTACCGGCAGGGGAATCAGCCCCAGCATTTT; CDR3: CASSYRQGNQPQHF
V: TRBV5-6; length: 13; D: .; J: TRBJ2-1; size: .; DNA: TGTGCCAGCACCCGAGACAGCGACAATGAGCAGTTCTTC; CDR3: CASTRDSDNEQFF
V: TRBV30; length: 12; D: .; J: TRBJ1-4; size: .; DNA: TGTGCCTGGAGTGTCGTCTACGAAAAACTGTTTTTT; CDR3: CAWSVVYEKLFF
V: TRBV4-1; length: 12; D: .; J: TRBJ1-6; size: .; DNA: TGCGCCAGCAGCCTACAGGGTTCACCCCTCCACTTT; CDR3: CASSLQGSPLHF
V: TRBV6-6; length: 15; D: TRBD2; J: TRBJ2-7; size: .; DNA: TGTGCCAGCAGTACGTCTAGCGGGCCCTCCTACGAGCAGTACTTC; CDR3: CASSTSSGPSYEQYF
V: TRBV29-1; length: 13; D: TRBD2; J: TRBJ2-3; size: .; DNA: TGCAGCGTTGCCAGCGGGAGCGCAGATACGCAGTATTTT; CDR3: CSVASGSADTQYF
V: TRBV5-3; length: 16; D: TRBD2; J: TRBJ2-3; size: .; DNA: TGTGCCAGAAGCTTGGTTACTAGCGGCTACACAGATACGCAGTATTTT; CDR3: CARSLVTSGYTDTQYF
V: TRBV7-8; length: 17; D: .; J: TRBJ2-3; size: .; DNA: TGTGCCAGCAGCTTGAGTACAAAGGGGTATAGGGTCGAGACGCAGTATTTT; CDR3: CASSLSTKGYRVETQYF
V: TRBV5-6; length: 15; D: .; J: TRBJ1-4; size: few; DNA: TGTGCCAGCACCTCAGTCCGGGCAACTAATGAAAAACTGTTTTTT; CDR3: CASTSVRATNEKLFF
V: TRBV27; length: 15; D: .; J: TRBJ1-5; size: .; DNA: TGTGCCAGCAGTTTATTGGGGAGATCCAATCAGCCCCAGCATTTT; CDR3: CASSLLGRSNQPQHF
V: TRBV27; length: 14; D: .; J: TRBJ1-2; size: .; DNA: TGTGCCAGCAGTCCACCGGGAGGCGAAGATGGCTACACCTTC; CDR3: CASSPPGGEDGYTF
V: TRBV6-6; length: 16; D: .; J: TRBJ1-5; size: .; DNA: TGTGCCGGCAGTTACTCGATATCCGGGGGCAATCAGCCCCAGCATTTT; CDR3: CAGSYSISGGNQPQHF
V: TRBV6-5; length: 13; D: .; J: TRBJ1-1; size: .; DNA: TGTGCCAGCAGCTCACAGGGGAACACTGAAGCTTTCTTT; CDR3: CASSSQGNTEAFF
V: TRBV19; length: 15; D: TRBD1; J: TRBJ1-5; size: .; DNA: TGTGCCAGTAGTATTGACAGGGGGAACAATCAGCCCCAGCATTTT; CDR3: CASSIDRGNNQPQHF
V: TRBV5-4; length: 14; D: .; J: TRBJ1-1; size: .; DNA: TGTGCCAGCAGTCGCGGGGGCCAAAACACTGAAGCTTTCTTT; CDR3: CASSRGGQNTEAFF
V: TRBV6-1; length: 14; D: TRBD1; J: TRBJ1-1; size: .; DNA: TGTGCCAGCCCCAAGGGACAGGCGAACACTGAAGCTTTCTTT; CDR3: CASPKGQANTEAFF
V: TRBV7-9; length: 18; D: .; J: TRBJ2-1; size: .; DNA: TGTGCCAGCAGGCCACGAACAGGGATGAGAGGGACAAGCAATGAGCAGTTCTTC; CDR3: CASRPRTGMRGTSNEQFF
V: TRBV5-1; length: 18; D: TRBD2; J: TRBJ2-5; size: .; DNA: TGCGCCAGCAGCTTGGGACTAGCGGGAGGGCCTTTCCAAGAGACCCAGTACTTC; CDR3: CASSLGLAGGPFQETQYF
V: TRBV2; length: 17; D: TRBD1; J: TRBJ2-2; size: .; DNA: TGTGCCAGCAGTGGGATCGACAGGGGGTATAACACCGGGGAGCTGTTTTTT; CDR3: CASSGIDRGYNTGELFF
V: TRBV7-6; length: 16; D: .; J: TRBJ1-6; size: .; DNA: TGTGCCAGCAGTCCTGGTGGGGACAACTATAATTCACCCCTCCACTTT; CDR3: CASSPGGDNYNSPLHF
V: TRBV12-5; length: 13; D: .; J: TRBJ2-7; size: few; DNA: TGTGCTAGTGGCCGTGGGCCCCTGGACGAGCAGTACTTC; CDR3: CASGRGPLDEQYF
V: TRBV9; length: 13; D: .; J: TRBJ1-1; size: .; DNA: TGTGCCAGCAGCGCACAGGGTAAAACTGAAGCTTTCTTT; CDR3: CASSAQGKTEAFF
V: TRBV6-5; length: 15; D: .; J: TRBJ1-1; size: .; DNA: TGTGCCAGCAGCCCGGGTGCTTACATGAACACTGAAGCTTTCTTT; CDR3: CASSPGAYMNTEAFF
V: TRBV5-1; length: 16; D: TRBD2; J: TRBJ2-3; size: .; DNA: TGCGCCAGCAGCTACCCCAGCGGGAGAAACACAGATACGCAGTATTTT; CDR3: CASSYPSGRNTDTQYF
V: TRBV5-1; length: 15; D: TRBD2; J: TRBJ2-1; size: .; DNA: TGCGCCAGCAGCTTGGAACTAGCGGGGGACAATGAGCAGTTCTTC; CDR3: CASSLELAGDNEQFF
V: TRBV29-1; length: 13; D: .; J: TRBJ2-5; size: .; DNA: TGCAGCGTTGAGGGGAGGGGGAGGGAGACCCAGTACTTC; CDR3: CSVEGRGRETQYF
V: TRBV19; length: 16; D: TRBD2; J: TRBJ2-2; size: .; DNA: TGTGCCAGTAGTGATCCAGGCGGGGGGGCGACCGGGGAGCTGTTTTTT; CDR3: CASSDPGGGATGELFF